What follows are 28 T cell receptor beta chains derived from one specimen sequenced in a study of human T cells and chemical hapten exposure. The time point is: healthy volunteer bleed at 2 weeks. Total RNA extraction was carried out from unfractionated whole blood. In TCRdb, the RACE reads were re-called with MiXCR into one record per CDR3 protein. The repertoire holds about 130,000 distinct CDR3 sequences, with about 9% as singletons. Sequencing was done on a sample of whole blood. These TCRs come from a male donor in good health. Some clones in this sample may be carry-over from other donors' samples.

The V and J genes are TRBV30 and TRBJ2-1; TRBD2 aligns across 8 bases. Losses at the gene ends were 2 bases for V and 0 bases for J; bases not matched to a gene: 3. The CDR3 runs 15 residues. Germline V gene data show CDR1 as GTSNPN and CDR2 as SVGIG (reference sequence). In nucleotides, the CDR3 is TGTGCCTGGAGTACTAGCGGAGACTCCTACAATGAGCAGTTCTTC. Encoded protein: CAWSTSGDSYNEQFF.

Notes on this clonotype: The junction shows a germline mismatch at one end, possibly a read error. This rearrangement joins TRBV24-1 to TRBJ2-1, with D perhaps TRBD1 (8 bases). Germline CDR1 is KGHDR and CDR2 is SFDVKD. The CDR3 loop spans 15 amino acids. The CDR3: CATSDSQDREGEQSF. Here the CDR3 DNA reads TGTGCCACCAGTGATTCTCAGGACAGGGAGGGTGAGCAGTCCTTC.

This clonotype was counted a few times. V is TRBV29-1 and J is TRBJ2-1; possibly TRBD2 for D (5 bases). Germline CDR1 and CDR2: SQVTM and ANQGSEA. V lost 4 bases and J 1 base, leaving 11 bases between the germline ends. The CDR3 contains 14 residues. The CDR3: CSVAVGGSYNEQFF. CDR3 coding DNA: TGCAGCGTTGCAGTAGGCGGGTCCTACAATGAGCAGTTCTTC.

This clonotype was counted ten times or more. The J gene is TRBJ1-5, the V gene TRBV12-3 or TRBV12-4, with 8 nucleotides matching TRBD1. This CDR3 contains 15 residues. The ends lost 8 bases at V and 6 bases at J; junction bases unmatched: 12. The CDR3 loop reads CASRRGQGAGQPQHF. In DNA form, the CDR3 reads TGTGCCAGCCGGCGAGGCCAGGGGGCTGGTCAGCCCCAGCATTTT.

J is TRBJ2-7 and V is TRBV20-1; tentative D call: TRBD2 (6 bases). Trimming pared 0 bases from V and 5 bases from J, leaving 14 bases between. Germline V lookup: CDR1 DFQATT, CDR2 SNEGSKA (reference sequence). CDR3 length: 14 amino acids. The chain's CDR3 is CSARDLRGFHEQYF. The CDR3 region has the DNA TGCAGTGCTAGAGATCTCCGGGGGTTCCACGAGCAGTACTTC.

The chain has TRBV3-1 and TRBJ2-2; 8 bases match TRBD1. Unmatched junction bases numbered 4, after V lost 4 bases and J lost 3 bases. The V gene's germline CDR1 is LGHDT and CDR2 YNNKEL (reference sequence). This CDR3 is 15 amino acids long. The CDR3 region has the DNA TGTGCCAGCAGCCCACAGGGGGACTACACCGGGGAGCTGTTTTTT. It translates to CASSPQGDYTGELFF.

The sample holds a few counts of this clonotype. The rearrangement uses TRBV2 and TRBJ2-3; D is undetermined. CDR3 length: 15 amino acids. Trimming stripped 0 bases from V and 0 bases from J, with 7 bases between. Per germline, CDR1 SNHLY and CDR2 FYNNEI. The DNA of the CDR3 is TGTGCCAGCAGTGAAGCGGTGATGAGCACAGATACGCAGTATTTT. This sequence encodes CASSEAVMSTDTQYF.

This clonotype was detected ten times or more. As DNA, the CDR3 is TGTGCCAGCAGCTTGTGGAATCCAACTTCCTACGAGCAGTACTTC. Protein product: CASSLWNPTSYEQYF. This chain links TRBV7-2 with TRBJ2-7; D is unclear. The ends were cut back, 3 bases at V and 1 base at J, with 13 bases in the middle. This CDR3 is 15 amino acids long. CDR1 and CDR2 from the germline V gene are SGHTA and FQGNSA.

This clonotype was seen at least ten times. V gene TRBV7-2 combines with J gene TRBJ2-3; no firm D call. V was pared by 1 base and J by 0 bases, with 14 bases between. The CDR3 length is 17 residues. Germline CDR1 SGHTA, CDR2 FQGNSA. The CDR3: CASSLVSFLVSTDTQYF. In nucleotides, the CDR3 is TGTGCCAGCAGCTTAGTTTCTTTTCTGGTTAGCACAGATACGCAGTATTTT. Together with reference TRBV7-2 and TRBJ2-3, the CDR3 gives the full variable domain: GAGVSQSPSNKVTEKGKDVELRCDPISGHTALYWYRQSLGQGLEFLIYFQGNSAPDKSGLPSDRFSAERTGGSVSTLTIQRTQQEDSAVYLCASSLVSFLVSTDTQYFGPGTRLTVL.

Ten or more counts support this clonotype. The chain combines TRBV12-3 or TRBV12-4 with TRBJ2-6; D unresolved. Trimming took 8 bases from V and 1 from J, leaving 9 bases between them. The CDR3 sequence is 14 residues long. The CDR3 loop is CASGLGSGANVLTF. CDR3 DNA: TGTGCCAGCGGGTTAGGGTCTGGGGCCAACGTCCTGACTTTC.

This clonotype was observed a few times. This chain connects TRBV5-5 to TRBJ2-7, with D perhaps matching TRBD1 or TRBD2 (5 bases each). The V gene's germline CDR1 is SGHKS and CDR2 YYEKEE (reference sequence). V shed 4 bases and J shed 3 bases, with 20 bases lying between them. The CDR3 is made up of 16 amino acids. The CDR3 sequence is CASSAMSGRGRYEQYF. The CDR3 DNA follows: TGTGCCAGCAGCGCTATGTCGGGAAGGGGTCGCTACGAGCAGTACTTC.

This clonotype appeared a few times. The chain carries TRBV6-6 and TRBJ2-7; D remains unclear. The CDR3 runs 14 residues. The V gene's germline CDR1 is MNHNY and CDR2 SVGAGI (reference sequence). Trimming removed 0 bases at V and 5 bases at J, with 11 bases between. The DNA for the CDR3 is TGTGCCAGCAGTTACTCGACATCCGGAGACGAGCAGTACTTC. Translating it yields CASSYSTSGDEQYF.

This chain connects TRBV12-3 or TRBV12-4 to TRBJ1-1; TRBD1 aligns across 7 bases. This CDR3 region has 15 residues. V shed 7 bases and J 3 bases; nucleotides not matched to a gene: 11. The CDR3 DNA sequence: TGTGCCAGCACCCCTCGGCAGGGGGGGCACACTGAAGCTTTCTTT. It is translated as CASTPRQGGHTEAFF.

This clonotype was seen a few times. This sequence joins TRBV5-5 and TRBJ1-5; 8 nucleotides align to TRBD1. This CDR3 is 16 amino acids long. Germline trimming cut 2 bases from V and 2 bases from J; bases unmatched to any gene: 6. Germline lookup yields CDR1 SGHKS and CDR2 YYEKEE (reference sequence). CDR3 DNA: TGTGCCAGCAGCTTCCAGGGGGCGAGCGGCAATCAGCCCCAGCATTTT. Protein product: CASSFQGASGNQPQHF.

This clonotype has a handful of counts. The chain employs TRBV5-4 and TRBJ2-1; TRBD1 might be the D (6 bases). V dropped 0 bases and J dropped 7 bases, with 14 bases sitting between them. From germline, CDR1 is SGHNT and CDR2 YYREEE (reference sequence). There are 15 residues in the CDR3. CDR3 sequence reads: CASSLVQGYKNEQFF. The CDR3 bases are TGTGCCAGCAGCTTGGTACAGGGTTATAAGAATGAGCAGTTCTTC. Full variable domain (remainder filled in from reference TRBV5-4 and TRBJ2-1): ETGVTQSPTHLIKTRGQQVTLRCSSQSGHNTVSWYQQALGQGPQFIFQYYREEENGRGNFPPRFSGLQFPNYSSELNVNALELDDSALYLCASSLVQGYKNEQFFGPGTRLTVL.

This chain connects TRBV12-5 to TRBJ1-1, with a weak D call TRBD1 (5 bases). Germline V CDR1 and CDR2: LGHNT, FRNRAP. This CDR3 comprises 13 residues. The V gene lost 6 bases and the J gene lost 5 bases, with 13 bases spanning the gap. CDR3 coding DNA: TGTGCTAGTGGATGGAACGGGGGAACTGAAGCTTTCTTT. Encoded protein: CASGWNGGTEAFF. The full variable domain, its missing parts supplied by reference TRBV12-5 and TRBJ1-1, is DARVTQTPRHKVTEMGQEVTMRCQPILGHNTVFWYRQTMMQGLELLAYFRNRAPLDDSGMPKDRFSAEMPDATLATLKIQPSEPRDSAVYFCASGWNGGTEAFFGQGTRLTVV.

This clonotype was observed at least ten times. The chain is built from TRBV27 and TRBJ2-3; D call uncertain. V shed 5 bases and J shed 1 base, with 10 bases lying between them. The CDR3 has 14 residues. Germline CDR1 and CDR2: MNHEY and SMNVEV (reference sequence). The chain's CDR3 is CASSLVPRTDTQYF. In DNA form, the CDR3 reads TGTGCCAGCAGTCTGGTCCCTCGCACAGATACGCAGTATTTT.

The J gene is TRBJ1-1, the V gene TRBV29-1; D unresolved. Germline-derived CDR1 and CDR2 are SQVTM and ANQGSEA. The CDR3 extends over 16 amino acids. The V end was cut by 7 bases, the J end by 5 bases, with 26 bases between. CDR3 region: CSAVPKPGSLGTEAFF. The DNA for the CDR3 is TGCAGCGCCGTACCAAAACCTGGGAGTCTCGGAACTGAAGCTTTCTTT.

The chain has TRBV7-9 and TRBJ2-4, with a tentative D call TRBD2 (6 bases). The CDR3 is 17 residues long. CDR1 is SEHNR and CDR2 is FQNEAQ in the germline V gene (reference sequence). V shed 2 bases and J shed 6 bases, with 20 bases lying between them. The CDR3 loop is CASSLTGTGLKANIQYF. The CDR3 nucleotides are TGTGCCAGCAGCTTAACCGGGACGGGACTTAAGGCAAACATTCAGTACTTC.

This clonotype was counted a few times. The rearrangement links TRBV5-1 to TRBJ2-1; 7 nucleotides line up with TRBD2. The V gene's germline CDR1 is SGHRS and CDR2 YFSETQ. V lost 1 base and J lost 3; bases outside the gene matches: 4. The CDR3 runs 15 residues. In DNA, the CDR3 is TGCGCCAGCAGCTTGCCGGGGGGAAACTACAATGAGCAGTTCTTC. Amino acids: CASSLPGGNYNEQFF.

The table lists this clonotype with a few counts. The chain is built from TRBV7-8 and TRBJ2-3; 11 bases fit TRBD2. The CDR3 spans 16 residues. V gave up 4 bases and J gave up 0 bases; unmatched junction bases: 3. CDR1 is SGHVS and CDR2 is FQNEAQ in the germline V gene. The CDR3 loop reads CASSSLAGGSTDTQYF. The CDR3 DNA reads as TGTGCCAGCAGCTCCTTAGCGGGGGGGAGCACAGATACGCAGTATTTT.

The rearrangement joins TRBV4-1 to TRBJ1-5; D is possibly TRBD1 (6 bases). Germline lookup yields CDR1 MGHRA and CDR2 YSYEKL. V lost 3 bases and J 0 bases, leaving 15 bases between the germline ends. The CDR3 sequence is 17 residues long. DNA for the CDR3: TGCGCCAGCAGCCACGTGGGGGCTGCTTATAGCAATCAGCCCCAGCATTTT. It encodes CASSHVGAAYSNQPQHF.

The chain links TRBV6-2 or TRBV6-3 to TRBJ2-1; D perhaps matches TRBD2 (6 bases). Germline V lookup: CDR1 MNHEY, CDR2 SVGEGT. The CDR3 consists of 15 residues. V was cut by 6 bases and J by 4 bases, with 16 bases left in between. As DNA, the CDR3 is TGTGCCAGCAGCACTCCCATAGCGGATTACAATGAGCAGTTCTTC. It codes for CASSTPIADYNEQFF.

This clonotype came up many times. V gene TRBV5-6 combines with J gene TRBJ1-2; D is unresolved. V was trimmed by 0 bases and J by 4 bases, leaving 10 bases between them. Germline lookup yields CDR1 SGHDT and CDR2 YYEEEE. The CDR3 runs 14 residues. DNA of the CDR3: TGTGCCAGCAGCTTGGCCAAACGGATCTATGGCTACACCTTC. It is translated as CASSLAKRIYGYTF.

The chain carries TRBV2 and TRBJ1-2; 12 nucleotides agree with TRBD1. With 2 bases clipped from V and 0 bases from J, the junction kept 7 bases outside the gene matches. Germline loops: CDR1 SNHLY, CDR2 FYNNEI. The CDR3 totals 18 residues. Here the CDR3 DNA reads TGTGCCAGCAGTGAAATGGGACAGGGGGCACGTACTAACTATGGCTACACCTTC. It translates to CASSEMGQGARTNYGYTF.

The genes are TRBV6-2 or TRBV6-3 and TRBJ2-1; tentatively, D is TRBD2 (6 bases). Germline values: CDR1 MNHEY, CDR2 SVGEGT. This CDR3 spans 14 amino acids. Trimming removed 6 bases from V and 5 bases from J, with 14 bases in between. CDR3 loop: CASSPGTQNNEQFF. CDR3 DNA sequence: TGTGCCAGCAGCCCCGGGACTCAAAACAATGAGCAGTTCTTC.

The chain uses TRBV20-1 and TRBJ1-2; weak D call: TRBD1 (5 bases). Per germline, CDR1 DFQATT and CDR2 SNEGSKA (reference sequence). Between the trimmed V and J ends, which lost 2 bases and 3 bases, there was a span of 10 bases. The CDR3 spans 13 residues. CDR3 nucleotide sequence: TGCAGTGCTAGATCGGGGGGGGACTATGGCTACACCTTC. Translating it yields CSARSGGDYGYTF.

This chain joins TRBV11-2 and TRBJ1-4, with TRBD1 as a possible D gene (5 bases). V was cut by 5 bases and J by 6 bases, with 19 bases left in between. Germline CDR1 and CDR2: SGHAT and FQNNGV. The CDR3 has 16 residues. The CDR3 region is CASSAGHEALDEKLFF. For the CDR3, the DNA is TGTGCCAGCAGCGCGGGGCATGAAGCCCTCGATGAAAAACTGTTTTTT. Full variable domain (remainder filled in from reference TRBV11-2 and TRBJ1-4): EAGVAQSPRYKIIEKRQSVAFWCNPISGHATLYWYQQILGQGPKLLIQFQNNGVVDDSQLPKDRFSAERLKGVDSTLKIQPAKLEDSAVYLCASSAGHEALDEKLFFGSGTQLSVL.